Listed here are 6 T cell receptor beta chains from one sample, sequenced in a study of blood T cell repertoires in COVID-19 (dated by TCRdb to 2019 to 2021). Libraries came from the immunoSEQ multiplex PCR assay. Here the immuneACCESS table is served through TCRdb, limited to in-frame sequences with V and J called. Missing clones are a known gap in these copies; in checked studies unresolved V genes cover under half, and the rest lacks a known reason. The sample data list some 320,000 clones, and approximately 91% of these were observed just once. Clones ranked in the top ten supply 3.9% of the sample. The sample consisted of PBMCs or T cells enriched from blood (not recorded which). The receptors derive from a young woman who had been exposed to COVID-19.

The CDR3 region is CSVADRPFNTEAFF. In DNA form, the CDR3 reads TGCAGCGTGGCGGACAGGCCTTTTAACACTGAAGCTTTCTTT. The rearrangement links TRBV29-1 to TRBJ1-1; TRBD1 aligns across 7 bases. J gave up 2 bases and V 6 bases, and 9 bases lay outside the gene matches. The CDR3 runs 14 residues. The germline CDR1 and CDR2 sequences are SQVTM and ANQGSEA.

This clone is a singleton in its sample. This chain connects TRBV5-1 to TRBJ2-5; 7 bases map to TRBD1. Germline V gives CDR1 SGHRS, CDR2 YFSETQ. V was clipped by 5 bases and J by 2 bases; unmatched bases: 6. This CDR3 contains 14 residues. The CDR3 sequence is CASRPGTAQETQYF. The DNA for the CDR3 is TGCGCCAGCAGACCCGGGACAGCTCAAGAGACCCAGTACTTC.

V usage is TRBV18 and J usage is TRBJ1-5; tentative D call: TRBD1 (6 bases). V lost 4 bases and J 0 bases, leaving 10 bases between the germline ends. The germline V gene encodes CDR1 KGHSH and CDR2 LQKENI. The CDR3 totals 15 residues. CDR3 loop: CASSLTGYSNQPQHF. For the CDR3, the DNA is TGTGCCAGCTCACTTACAGGGTATAGCAATCAGCCCCAGCATTTT.

The rearrangement joins TRBV6-5 to TRBJ1-2; 8 positions match TRBD1. V lost 4 bases and J lost 3; bases outside the gene matches: 7. This CDR3 is 15 amino acids long. Germline lookup yields CDR1 MNHEY and CDR2 SVGAGI. The CDR3 spells CASSFTTGADYGYTF. In DNA, the CDR3 is TGTGCCAGCAGTTTCACGACAGGGGCAGACTATGGCTACACCTTC.

V and J are TRBV2 and TRBJ1-2, with a possible D match to TRBD1 (6 bases). Trimming shortened V by 3 bases and J by 4 bases, and 9 bases separated the two germline ends. This CDR3 has 13 amino acids. CDR1 and CDR2 (germline): SNHLY, FYNNEI. The CDR3 DNA is TGTGCCAGCAGTGATGGCAGGGGCTATGGCTACACCTTC. Its protein is CASSDGRGYGYTF.

The rearrangement uses TRBV5-1 and TRBJ2-7, with 10 bases matching TRBD1. The CDR3 consists of 16 residues. The trim removed 0 bases at V and 4 bases at J, leaving 7 bases unmatched. Germline CDR1 SGHRS, CDR2 YFSETQ. CDR3 sequence (DNA): TGCGCCAGCAGCTTGGGGGACAGGGGATCCCTGTACGAGCAGTACTTC. Translation: CASSLGDRGSLYEQYF.